This T cell receptor (beta chain) was observed in a study of cytotoxic CD8 clonotypes in ibrutinib-treated CLL. TCRdb's table, derived via immunoSEQ multiplex PCR, lists solely in-frame clones and lacks some. The sample contains about 140,000 clones, around three quarters of which appear only once. Germline CDR1 and CDR2: LNHNV and YYDKDF (reference sequence). This CDR3 comprises 13 residues. Of note for this clone: Relative to the germline gene, one junction end is altered; a read error may explain this.

This sequence originates from a human donor with chronic lymphocytic leukemia. The chain has TRBV15 and TRBJ1-1, with a weak D call TRBD1 (5 bases). This specimen was PBMCs, taken after 12 months of ibrutinib treatment. The chain's CDR3 is CATSRDLGEGAVF. CDR3 bases: TGTGCCACCAGCAGAGATTTAGGGGAAGGTGCGGTATTT.